This T cell receptor beta chain is from a study of OX40 agonist ivuxolimab in advanced cancers. Study overall: Every 2 weeks, patients got intravenous ivuxolimab at one of six dose levels (0.01-10 mg/kg). The mean age was roughly 60 years, ranging from about 20 to 90, with around four fifths of participants male.

Generated by immunoSEQ multiplex PCR, the TCRdb table keeps only in-frame clones and is missing some. Of some 21,000 clones detected, under 85% appear once; the ten largest clones hold about half. To note about this clone: Its antigen is unidentified.

Study-level points and caveats: Some patients who did not respond also had low normalized T-cell clonal expansion. Expanded clones were, on average, more numerous in CD8+ T cells than in CD4+.

This TCR came from an adult with an advanced solid tumor such as melanoma, head and neck, liver or kidney cancer. The sequencing here drew on CD4+ or CD8+ T cells sorted from blood, taken in a trial of the OX40 agonist ivuxolimab.

This CDR3 reads CASSLIFTGTGASNTEAFF. DNA of the CDR3: TGTGCCAGCAGTTTAATTTTTACCGGGACAGGTGCCTCGAACACTGAAGCTTTCTTT. This chain connects TRBV27 to TRBJ1-1; 8 positions agree with TRBD1. This CDR3 has 19 residues. V was clipped by 2 bases and J by 1 base; unmatched bases: 15. The germline gives CDR1 MNHEY, CDR2 SMNVEV (reference sequence).